Below, 14 T cell receptor beta chains from the same sample are listed, as sequenced in a study of cytomegalovirus exposure and HLA in healthy donors. Using immunoSEQ multiplex PCR, the repertoire was profiled, and TCRdb retains in-frame clones only, with some absent. The sample comprises some 120,000 clones, 95% to 97% of which are singletons, and about 1.8% rests with the top ten. Sample: PBMCs. The source is a man aged 18 to 35 in good health and CMV-seronegative.

The gene calls are TRBV21-1 and TRBJ2-5; no DNA check was done on the table's D call, TRBD2. TRBV21-1 is termed a pseudogene. This CDR3 comprises 18 residues. The CDR3 reads CASSNSRTSGKVGETQYF. The CDR3 nucleotides are TGTGCCAGCAGCAATTCTAGGACTAGCGGGAAGGTGGGAGAGACCCAGTACTTC.

The CDR3: CASSGKILAGETYEQYF. In DNA, the CDR3 is TGTGCCAGCAGCGGGAAAATTCTAGCGGGAGAAACCTACGAGCAGTACTTC. V gene TRBV11-2 combines with J gene TRBJ2-7; TRBD2 matches at 10 bases. CDR3 size: 17 residues. Germline CDR1 is SGHAT and CDR2 is FQNNGV. The J segment lost 2 bases and the V segment lost 5 bases, leaving 12 bases of the junction unmatched. The full variable domain, with the rest looked up from reference TRBV11-2 and TRBJ2-7, is EAGVAQSPRYKIIEKRQSVAFWCNPISGHATLYWYQQILGQGPKLLIQFQNNGVVDDSQLPKDRFSAERLKGVDSTLKIQPAKLEDSAVYLCASSGKILAGETYEQYFGPGTRLTVT.

The CDR3 sequence is CASSLTSGSSQQYF. The CDR3 DNA reads TGTGCCAGCAGCCTGACTAGCGGGAGTTCCCAGCAGTACTTC. The chain is built from TRBV11-3 and TRBJ2-7, with 12 positions matching TRBD2. V gave up 5 bases and J gave up 8 bases; unmatched junction bases: 7. The CDR3 is 14 residues long. Germline lookup yields CDR1 SGHNT and CDR2 YENEEA. The entire variable domain, with the rest obtained from reference TRBV11-3 and TRBJ2-7, is as follows: EAGVVQSPRYKIIEKKQPVAFWCNPISGHNTLYWYLQNLGQGPELLIRYENEEAVDDSQLPKDRFSAERLKGVDSTLKIQPAELGDSAVYLCASSLTSGSSQQYFGPGTRLTVT.

CDR3 residues: CASSLRTGGPGNTEAFF. The CDR3 nucleotides read TGTGCCAGCAGCTTAAGAACAGGGGGCCCCGGGAACACTGAAGCTTTCTTT. The V gene is TRBV7-9, the J gene TRBJ1-1; TRBD1 matches 9 bases. The V gene end was trimmed by 2 bases and the J gene end by 1 base; junction bases not matched to a gene: 8. Germline V gene lookup returns CDR1 SEHNR and CDR2 FQNEAQ (reference sequence). The CDR3 is 17 amino acids.

CDR3 sequence reads: CASSSTGVNTEAFF. The CDR3, as DNA: TGTGCCAGCAGTTCCACAGGGGTGAACACTGAAGCTTTCTTT. The V call is TRBV7-3, the J call TRBJ1-1; 7 nucleotides align to TRBD1. J gave up 0 bases and V 6 bases, and 4 bases lay outside the gene matches. Germline assignment: CDR1 SGHTA and CDR2 FQGTGA. This CDR3 region has 14 residues.

The J gene is TRBJ1-1, the V gene TRBV29-1; D is unresolved. The V end was cut by 4 bases, the J end by 4 bases, with 7 bases between. Germline CDR1 SQVTM, CDR2 ANQGSEA. The CDR3 sequence is 11 residues long. CDR3 amino acids: CSVGYGTEAFF. CDR3 in DNA: TGCAGCGTTGGTTACGGCACTGAAGCTTTCTTT. The full variable domain, in which reference TRBV29-1 and TRBJ1-1 provide the parts outside the CDR3, is SAVISQKPSRDICQRGTSLTIQCQVDSQVTMMFWYRQQPGQSLTLIATANQGSEATYESGFVIDKFPISRPNLTFSTLTVSNMSPEDSSIYLCSVGYGTEAFFGQGTRLTVV.

The chain carries TRBV27 and TRBJ2-3; 12 bases match TRBD2. This CDR3 has 17 residues. In germline, CDR1 is MNHEY, CDR2 SMNVEV (reference sequence). V gave up 8 bases and J gave up 6 bases; unmatched junction bases: 15. CDR3 nucleotides: TGTGCCAGCGTATCTACTAGCGGGAGGCCAAAGGGGGATACGCAGTATTTT. It yields the protein CASVSTSGRPKGDTQYF.

In its sample, this clone was seen once. V gene TRBV5-1 combines with J gene TRBJ2-5; tentatively, D is TRBD2 (6 bases). Germline values: CDR1 SGHRS, CDR2 YFSETQ. The ends were cut back, 3 bases at V and 3 bases at J, with 12 bases in the middle. This CDR3 is 14 amino acids long. The CDR3 here is CASSWAPGEETQYF. In DNA, the CDR3 is TGCGCCAGCAGCTGGGCCCCGGGGGAAGAGACCCAGTACTTC.

The rearrangement uses TRBV18 and TRBJ1-1; D remains unclear. Trimming took off 6 bases at V and 2 bases at J, with 16 bases between the two ends. The CDR3 sequence is 15 residues long. Looked up from germline, CDR1 is KGHSH and CDR2 is LQKENI. The CDR3: CASSTATDLNTEAFF. CDR3 DNA sequence: TGTGCCAGCTCTACCGCCACAGATCTTAACACTGAAGCTTTCTTT. Full variable domain (remainder filled in from reference TRBV18 and TRBJ1-1): NAGVMQNPRHLVRRRGQEARLRCSPMKGHSHVYWYRQLPEEGLKFMVYLQKENIIDESGMPKERFSAEFPKEGPSILRIQQVVRGDSAAYFCASSTATDLNTEAFFGQGTRLTVV.

This clone was picked up a small number of times. This chain connects TRBV9 to TRBJ1-2; D gene uncertain. V was cut by 0 bases and J by 8 bases, with 8 bases left in between. Germline loops: CDR1 SGDLS, CDR2 YYNGEE. CDR3 length equals 12 residues. The CDR3 region has the DNA TGTGCCAGCAGCGTAGGAGGAAGAGGCTACACCTTC. Its translation is CASSVGGRGYTF. The whole variable domain, filled in from reference TRBV9 and TRBJ1-2, reads DSGVTQTPKHLITATGQRVTLRCSPRSGDLSVYWYQQSLDQGLQFLIQYYNGEERAKGNILERFSAQQFPDLHSELNLSSLELGDSALYFCASSVGGRGYTFGSGTRLTVV.

The chain couples TRBV19 to TRBJ1-5, with a possible D match to TRBD1 (6 bases). The ends were cut back, 3 bases at V and 7 bases at J, with 13 bases in the middle. The germline V gene encodes CDR1 LNHDA and CDR2 SQIVND (reference sequence). CDR3 length: 14 amino acids. The CDR3 coding sequence is TGTGCCAGTAGTATTAGGGACATAGGACAGCCCCAGCATTTT. Encoded protein: CASSIRDIGQPQHF.

This sequence joins TRBV27 and TRBJ2-7, with 11 bases that match TRBD1. After removal of 2 bases from V and 3 bases from J, the junction contained 9 bases not matched to a gene. Germline V gives CDR1 MNHEY, CDR2 SMNVEV (reference sequence). The length of the CDR3 is 17 residues. Here the CDR3 reads CASSLGTLGQGVYEQYF. DNA for the CDR3: TGTGCCAGCAGTTTAGGCACATTGGGACAGGGGGTCTACGAGCAGTACTTC.

This chain joins TRBV7-2 and TRBJ1-5; D might be TRBD1 (6 bases). In germline, CDR1 is SGHTA, CDR2 FQGNSA. V lost 2 bases and J 1 base, leaving 18 bases between the germline ends. This CDR3 is built from 18 residues. CDR3 region: CASSLIGGLVVSNQPQHF. The CDR3 nucleotides read TGTGCCAGCAGCTTAATCGGGGGGCTAGTAGTAAGCAATCAGCCCCAGCATTTT.

This chain connects TRBV11-3 to TRBJ2-3, with TRBD2 matching 10 bases. CDR1 is SGHNT and CDR2 is YENEEA in the germline V gene. This CDR3 spans 16 amino acids. Losses at the gene ends were 5 bases for V and 1 base for J; bases not matched to a gene: 6. The CDR3 DNA sequence: TGTGCCAGCAGCCGCGGACTAGCGGACGGCACAGATACGCAGTATTTT. This encodes CASSRGLADGTDTQYF.